This passage covers 3 T cell receptor beta chains from one sample sequenced in a study of CD4 T cells in relation to SARS-CoV-2 and coronaviruses. TCRdb keeps only in-frame clones here, not all; method: immunoSEQ multiplex PCR. The data show some 29,000 clones, with less than 85% seen just once and 14% to 15% held by the top ten. Their antigens are not known. Unexposed donor CD4+ T cells date from about 2010-2019, before the COVID-19 pandemic. The cells were cultured for roughly 11 days before CD4+ T cells were isolated. The sample comprised CD4+ T cells from PBMCs, cultured in vitro. The receptors derive from a human donor in good health.

The chain is built from TRBV3-1 (or the pseudogene TRBV3-2) and TRBJ1-1; 9 bases align to TRBD1. The CDR3 spans 15 residues. J gave up 4 bases and V 5 bases, and 8 bases lay outside the gene matches. CDR1 and CDR2 from the germline V gene are LGHDT and YNNKEL (reference sequence). The CDR3 region has the DNA TGTGCCAGCAGCTGGCCGGGACAGGGTAGCACTGAAGCTTTCTTT. This gives the protein CASSWPGQGSTEAFF.

V is TRBV27 and J is TRBJ1-2, with unresolved D. Germline loops: CDR1 MNHEY, CDR2 SMNVEV (reference sequence). V was shortened by 3 bases and J by 3 bases, with 11 bases between the two germline ends. This CDR3 comprises 14 residues. CDR3 bases: TGTGCCAGCAGTTTTAGGGCCCGCGACTATGGCTACACCTTC. The encoded protein is CASSFRARDYGYTF.

The chain is built from TRBV6-6 and TRBJ2-7; TRBD2 aligns across 11 bases. The ends lost 5 bases at V and 2 bases at J; junction bases unmatched: 14. Germline CDR1 is MNHNY and CDR2 is SVGAGI (reference sequence). This CDR3 is 18 amino acids long. The CDR3 nucleotides read TGTGCCAGCAGTCCACTATCCCTAAATAGCGGGGGGGCCTACGAGCAGTACTTC. As protein: CASSPLSLNSGGAYEQYF.